What follows are 11 T cell receptor beta chains derived from one specimen sequenced in a study of T-cell reconstitution after alpha-beta-depleted transplantation in children. The library targeted TCRbeta and was prepared with unique molecular identifiers. TCRdb ran MiXCR on the PCR reads and lists one entry per CDR3 protein. The sample includes about 420,000 distinct CDR3 sequences, 15% to 20% of them seen just once. This material consisted of PBMCs, mostly from graft donor cells, taken 360 days after TCRalphabeta/CD19-depleted stem cell transplant. The receptors were sampled from a boy younger than two who had a stem cell transplant for Wiskott-Aldrich syndrome, so the T cells may come from the graft donor.

The chain links TRBV12-3 or TRBV12-4 to TRBJ1-2, with D tentatively TRBD1 (5 bases). This CDR3 region has 13 residues. V was cut by 6 bases and J by 1 base, with 9 bases left in between. The CDR3 loop reads CASSRGYNYGYTF. CDR3 nucleotides: TGTGCCAGCAGCCGGGGCTATAACTATGGCTACACCTTC.

The V call is TRBV5-6, the J call TRBJ2-5, with 9 bases aligning to TRBD1. CDR3 size: 17 residues. The V gene's germline CDR1 is SGHDT and CDR2 YYEEEE. With 4 bases clipped from V and 1 base from J, the junction kept 11 bases outside the gene matches. The CDR3 region has the DNA TGTGCCAGCAGCCGTTCCCGAGGGACAGGGATCCAAGAGACCCAGTACTTC. Translated: CASSRSRGTGIQETQYF.

Only a few counts were recorded for this clonotype. Because the CDR3's place on the DNA is in doubt, the DNA is left out and the CDR3 is given as listed by TCRdb. The rearrangement links TRBV12-3 or TRBV12-4 to TRBJ1-1; the listed D gene, TRBD1, was not tested against the DNA. The length of the CDR3 is 17 amino acids, counting both ends. CDR3 sequence: CASSPRTRGTSGPEAFF.

The rearrangement links TRBV5-6 to TRBJ2-2; D gene unclear. This CDR3 comprises 13 residues. The V end lost 0 bases, the J end lost 6 bases, and 6 bases lay between the germline ends. Looked up from germline, CDR1 is SGHDT and CDR2 is YYEEEE. DNA of the CDR3: TGTGCCAGCAGCTTGGAACTGCCCGGGGAGCTGTTTTTT. Amino acid sequence: CASSLELPGELFF.

The chain combines TRBV2 with TRBJ2-3, with TRBD2 matching 10 bases. The length of the CDR3 is 17 residues. The germline V gene has CDR1 SNHLY and CDR2 FYNNEI. V trimming: 6 bases; J trimming: 0 bases; junction bases outside the gene matches: 9. This CDR3 is CASRKGLARESTDTQYF. For the CDR3, the DNA is TGTGCCAGCAGAAAGGGACTAGCGCGAGAGAGCACAGATACGCAGTATTTT.

This clonotype showed up just a few times. The chain combines TRBV3-1 with TRBJ2-2, with D unclear. There are 14 residues in the CDR3. Germline V gene data show CDR1 as LGHDT and CDR2 as YNNKEL (reference sequence). V lost 0 bases and J 6 bases, leaving 8 bases between the germline ends. CDR3 sequence reads: CASSQDLRSGELFF. The CDR3 DNA follows: TGTGCCAGCAGCCAAGATCTGCGTTCCGGGGAGCTGTTTTTT.

The rearrangement links TRBV2 to TRBJ2-6; possible D gene TRBD1, 6 bases. With 8 bases removed from V and 11 bases from J, the gap between germline ends came to 10 bases. CDR1 is SNHLY, CDR2 FYNNEI, per germline. The CDR3 sequence is 11 residues long. The CDR3 loop is CASVTGHVLTF. The CDR3 bases are TGTGCCAGCGTTACAGGGCACGTCCTGACTTTC.

The chain combines TRBV11-2 with TRBJ2-1; possible D gene TRBD2, 5 bases. Germline values: CDR1 SGHAT, CDR2 FQNNGV. Trimming pared 6 bases from V and 5 bases from J, leaving 14 bases between. The CDR3 is 14 residues long. This CDR3 is CASRLVRGNNEQFF. The CDR3 coding sequence is TGTGCCAGCAGACTGGTCCGGGGAAACAATGAGCAGTTCTTC.

In its sample, this clonotype was seen a few times. One junction end does not reproduce the germline sequence, and a read error may be involved. CDR3 bases: TGTGCCAGCAGTGAGGGGTCTCCTTCGGGTGGGCGTTATGTCGATTTC. It is translated as CASSEGSPSGGRYVDF. This chain connects TRBV2 to TRBJ2-1; D unclear. Germline values: CDR1 SNHLY, CDR2 FYNNEI. There are 16 residues in the CDR3.

The sample holds a few counts of this clonotype. This rearrangement joins TRBV2 to TRBJ2-7; weak D call: TRBD1 (6 bases). CDR1 is SNHLY and CDR2 is FYNNEI in the germline V gene. Trimming took 7 bases from V and 0 from J, leaving 10 bases between them. The CDR3 runs 13 residues. This CDR3 is CASIRDNSYEQYF. As DNA, the CDR3 is TGTGCCAGCATACGGGACAACTCCTACGAGCAGTACTTC.

The sample holds a few counts of this clonotype. This chain uses TRBV9 with TRBJ2-5; D remains ambiguous. The CDR3 spans 13 residues. From germline, CDR1 is SGDLS and CDR2 YYNGEE. V was trimmed by 0 bases and J by 3 bases, leaving 6 bases between them. The CDR3, as DNA: TGTGCCAGCAGCGTAGCCCCGGAAGAGACCCAGTACTTC. Residues: CASSVAPEETQYF.